This T cell receptor beta chain originates from a study of T cell responses to AZD1222 COVID-19 vaccine. Only in-frame clones appear in the TCRdb table, and some are missing; sequencing was by immunoSEQ multiplex PCR. The sample shows 68,000 or so clones, 60% to 85% of them seen only once. This CDR3 region has 13 residues. V was pared by 3 bases and J by 2 bases, with 6 bases between. Germline V lookup: CDR1 WNHNN, CDR2 SYGVQD (reference sequence). Study-level findings and limits: Females outnumbered males among donors, who were mostly white British; clonal diversity was possibly underestimated. Only six individuals given AZD1222 were seropositive at baseline.

About this clone: Its antigen is not identified.

This sequence was found in an adult in good health. The chain carries TRBV10-1 and TRBJ2-3; no definite D call. The specimen was peripheral blood, collected on day 0 of AZD1222 vaccination. CDR3 nucleotide sequence: TGCGCCAGCAGTGAATCTGCCACAGATACGCAGTATTTT. Encoded protein: CASSESATDTQYF.